Shown below are 8 T cell receptor beta chains from a single sample sequenced in a study of CD8+CD57+ T cells in acquired aplastic anemia. Investigators profiled TCR beta VDJ and CDR3 from genomic DNA template. TCRdb redid the calling of the reads with MiXCR, one entry per CDR3 protein. The sample lists under 250,000 distinct CDR3 sequences, about 44% seen once, with approximately 7.8% in the top ten. All sequencing subjects had displayed CD8+CD57+ cell expansion on flow cytometry. The sequencing input was sorted CD4+, CD8+, or CD8+CD57+ T cells (not recorded which) from PBMCs. These receptors all come from a human donor with aplastic anemia.

Points on this clonotype: The junction departs from germline at one end; a sequencing error may be responsible. This sequence joins TRBV20-1 and TRBJ1-4, with D perhaps matching TRBD1 (6 bases). Germline CDR1 is DFQATT and CDR2 is SNEGSKA (reference sequence). The CDR3 runs 17 residues. The CDR3 region is CSARDTGPHATNGKLFF. In nucleotides, the CDR3 is TGCAGTGCTAGGGACACAGGGCCCCATGCAACTAATGGAAAACTGTTTTTT.

Worth noting for this clonotype: A much larger clone sits a single nucleotide away, making a read error possible. The conserved closing phenylalanine or tryptophan is absent in this CDR3, likely reflecting a read error. The genes are TRBV7-3 and TRBJ2-1, with D maybe TRBD2 (7 bases). This CDR3 contains 17 residues. Trimming stripped 5 bases from V and 3 bases from J, with 20 bases between. In germline, CDR1 is SGHTA, CDR2 FQGTGA. This chain's CDR3 is CASSPLGGGADYNEQFL. CDR3 in DNA: TGTGCCAGCAGCCCGCTAGGGGGGGGGGCTGACTACAATGAGCAGTTCCTC.

This clonotype appeared many times. The CDR3 sequence is CASSPRTSAYEQYF. The CDR3, as DNA: TGTGCCAGCAGCCCGCGGACTAGCGCCTACGAGCAGTACTTC. This rearrangement joins TRBV7-9 to TRBJ2-7; 9 nucleotides agree with TRBD2. The CDR3 has 14 residues. The germline gives CDR1 SEHNR, CDR2 FQNEAQ (reference sequence). V lost 5 bases, J lost 2 bases, and 4 bases stayed unmatched.

V usage is TRBV20-1 and J usage is TRBJ2-3, with 12 positions matching TRBD2. With V trimmed by 6 bases and J by 1 base, 5 bases remained unmatched. Germline values: CDR1 DFQATT, CDR2 SNEGSKA (reference sequence). CDR3 length: 15 amino acids. In nucleotides, the CDR3 is TGCAGTGCCCCGACTAGCGGGGGCCGCACAGATACGCAGTATTTT. Translation: CSAPTSGGRTDTQYF.

The chain is built from TRBV19 and TRBJ2-1; the match to TRBD2 covers 9 bases. This CDR3 comprises 17 residues. The germline CDR1 and CDR2 sequences are LNHDA and SQIVND (reference sequence). The V and J ends lost 4 bases and 7 bases, in that order; junction bases with no gene match: 14. CDR3 nucleotides: TGTGCCAGTAGTACTCAGATCTTAGCGGGAGCACCGAATGAGCAGTTCTTC. Translated, it gives CASSTQILAGAPNEQFF.

This clonotype appeared many times. This rearrangement joins TRBV6-4 to TRBJ1-6; D may be TRBD1 (6 bases). CDR1 and CDR2 (germline): MRHNA, SNTAGT. V lost 4 bases and J lost 6, with 7 bases in between. The CDR3 is made up of 13 amino acids. The CDR3 protein is CASSAGANSPLHF. In DNA form, the CDR3 reads TGTGCCAGCAGTGCAGGGGCTAATTCACCCCTCCACTTT.

The rearrangement uses TRBV7-9 and TRBJ2-2; a weak D match, TRBD1 (6 bases). The ends were cut back, 4 bases at V and 0 bases at J, with 15 bases in the middle. CDR1 SEHNR and CDR2 FQNEAQ come from the germline V gene (reference sequence). The CDR3 extends over 17 amino acids. The CDR3 is CASSYRPGHTNTGELFF. The CDR3 coding sequence is TGTGCCAGCAGCTATAGACCGGGACACACGAACACCGGGGAGCTGTTTTTT.

The table lists this clonotype with many counts. A much more abundant neighbour one base away suggests this may be a read error. A read error is likely, as this CDR3 ends without the conserved phenylalanine or tryptophan. The rearrangement joins TRBV10-2 to TRBJ1-3; no clear D gene. CDR1 WSHSY and CDR2 SAAADI come from the germline V gene. The CDR3 spans 15 residues. CDR3: CASSDGGSAGNTIYV. The CDR3 DNA reads as TGCGCTAGCAGTGACGGAGGGTCCGCTGGAAACACCATATATGTT.